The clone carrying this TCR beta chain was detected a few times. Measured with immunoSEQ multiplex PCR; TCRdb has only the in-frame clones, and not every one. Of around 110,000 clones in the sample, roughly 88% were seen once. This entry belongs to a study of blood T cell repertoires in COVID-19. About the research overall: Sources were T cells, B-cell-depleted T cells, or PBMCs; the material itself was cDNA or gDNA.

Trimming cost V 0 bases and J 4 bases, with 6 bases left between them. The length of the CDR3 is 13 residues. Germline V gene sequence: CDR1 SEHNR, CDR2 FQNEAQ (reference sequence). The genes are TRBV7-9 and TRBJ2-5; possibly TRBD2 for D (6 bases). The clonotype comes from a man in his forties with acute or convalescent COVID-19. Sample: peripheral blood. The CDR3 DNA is TGTGCCAGCAGCTTAGCTAGCGGAGAGACCCAGTACTTC. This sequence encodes CASSLASGETQYF. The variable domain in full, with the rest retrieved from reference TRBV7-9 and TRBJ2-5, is DTGVSQNPRHKITKRGQNVTFRCDPISEHNRLYWYRQTLGQGPEFLTYFQNEAQLEKSRLLSDRFSAERPKGSFSTLEIQRTEQGDSAMYLCASSLASGETQYFGPGTRLLVL.